The present TCR beta chain was sequenced within a study of regulatory T cells in long-lasting Graves disease. CDR1 and CDR2 from the germline V gene are SGHTA and FQGNSA. The CDR3 extends over 17 amino acids. V was pared by 5 bases and J by 4 bases, with 13 bases of the junction left unmatched. Arm-PCR of CDR3 regions and iRepertoire HTBI primers were used to build TCR beta libraries. One entry per CDR3 protein, called by TCRdb with MiXCR from the multiplex PCR reads. This table holds 500,000 or so distinct CDR3 sequences, more than 15% found once. As to time point: newly diagnosed GD, antithyroid drugs for less than 3 months. Making the TCR library involved RNA that had been extracted from PBMCs. These data also formed part of another study, on T cells in Graves' hyperthyroidism and ophthalmopathy. That report notes: Calling Graves' hyperthyroidism stable meant ophthalmopathy did not progress within 18 months. Based on clinical symptoms, serum thyroxine and TRAb, thyroid ultrasound and orbital computed tomography, diagnoses were reached. In the blood, most expanded thyroid clonotypes above 0.001 appeared as well.

The TCR originated in a middle-aged woman with Graves disease. Sequences were derived from peripheral blood mononuclear cells (PBMCs), sampled at new diagnosis, from a patient treated with antithyroid drugs. This chain joins TRBV7-2 and TRBJ2-1, with TRBD2 matching 8 bases. The CDR3 DNA follows: TGTGCCAGCAGCGGGGGGGGGGGCGGGGGGCGATACAATGAGCAGTTCTTC. Amino acids: CASSGGGGGGRYNEQFF.